This TCR beta chain was captured by sequencing in a study of T cell repertoires and Cas9 in healthy adults. Study-level information: Multi-effector potency, cytotoxicity and lineage were assessed in SpCas9-reactive CD4 and CD8 T cells. Study outcomes and limitations: SpCas9-reactive effector T cells were reportedly restrained in vitro by SpCas9-reactive regulatory T cells.

Sequencing used immunoSEQ multiplex PCR; TCRdb keeps in-frame clones, though not all of them. The table includes approximately 23,000 clones, around 90% detected once. V shed 4 bases and J shed 3 bases, with 13 bases lying between them. The CDR3 loop spans 15 amino acids. Germline CDR1 reads SGHRS; CDR2 reads YFSETQ. In the case of this clone: Its antigen remains unknown.

What was sequenced was CD4+ effector T cells (CD127+, CD25-, CD137-, CD154-) from PBMCs; culture status not recorded. This receptor was obtained from a human donor in good health. The rearrangement links TRBV5-1 to TRBJ1-4; D perhaps matches TRBD1 (5 bases). CDR3: CASSQDQGPNEKLFF. The DNA of the CDR3 is TGCGCCAGCAGCCAGGATCAGGGACCTAATGAAAAACTGTTTTTT. The full variable domain, completed using reference TRBV5-1 and TRBJ1-4, is KAGVTQTPRYLIKTRGQQVTLSCSPISGHRSVSWYQQTPGQGLQFLFEYFSETQRNKGNFPGRFSGRQFSNSRSEMNVSTLELGDSALYLCASSQDQGPNEKLFFGSGTQLSVL.